These 27 T cell receptor beta chains were sequenced from one sample in a study of beta chain features in type 1 diabetes. The investigators reverse transcribed all of the isolated RNA, so they sequenced expressed TCRB transcripts. Data came from immunoSEQ multiplex PCR; TCRdb stores just in-frame clones and leaves some out. The sample carries 810,000 or so clones, roughly 17% recorded once. Sequencing was done on a sample of naive CD4+ T cells from blood. The receptor set was obtained from a woman aged 18-29 years in good health.

V usage is TRBV9 and J usage is TRBJ2-1, with D uncertain. Germline V gene data show CDR1 as SGDLS and CDR2 as YYNGEE. The CDR3 runs 14 residues. V was trimmed by 0 bases and J by 7 bases, leaving 11 bases between them. CDR3 DNA sequence: TGTGCCAGCAGCGTAGAGGTTGGCCCGAATGAGCAGTTCTTC. Protein sequence: CASSVEVGPNEQFF.

This clone was picked up a small number of times. For the CDR3, the DNA is TGCGCCAGCAGCAAATCCGGGACTAGCGGGAGAGGGTCTCGCGAGCAGTACTTC. Translation: CASSKSGTSGRGSREQYF. This sequence joins TRBV5-1 and TRBJ2-7; 14 bases line up with TRBD2. The CDR3 sequence is 18 residues long. CDR1 SGHRS and CDR2 YFSETQ come from the germline V gene. J lost 6 bases, V lost 4 bases, and 15 bases had no gene match.

This clone was seen only a few times. CDR3 in amino acids: CASSLDGATQETQYF. The CDR3 DNA follows: TGTGCCAGCAGCTTAGACGGAGCGACGCAAGAGACCCAGTACTTC. J is TRBJ2-5 and V is TRBV7-9; D ambiguous. Deletions cut 1 base from V and 2 bases from J, with 11 bases between. Germline CDR1 SEHNR, CDR2 FQNEAQ (reference sequence). CDR3 length: 15 residues. Full variable domain (rest looked up from reference TRBV7-9 and TRBJ2-5): DTGVSQNPRHKITKRGQNVTFRCDPISEHNRLYWYRQTLGQGPEFLTYFQNEAQLEKSRLLSDRFSAERPKGSFSTLEIQRTEQGDSAMYLCASSLDGATQETQYFGPGTRLLVL.

The chain links TRBV5-1 to TRBJ2-3; D may be TRBD2 (6 bases). Germline assignment: CDR1 SGHRS and CDR2 YFSETQ. V was pared by 3 bases and J by 1 base, with 9 bases between. CDR3 size: 14 residues. The DNA of the CDR3 is TGCGCCAGCAGCTCAGTAGCGGGCACAGATACGCAGTATTTT. It yields the protein CASSSVAGTDTQYF. Together with reference TRBV5-1 and TRBJ2-3, the CDR3 gives the full variable domain: KAGVTQTPRYLIKTRGQQVTLSCSPISGHRSVSWYQQTPGQGLQFLFEYFSETQRNKGNFPGRFSGRQFSNSRSEMNVSTLELGDSALYLCASSSVAGTDTQYFGPGTRLTVL.

This chain links TRBV28 with TRBJ2-3; 9 positions agree with TRBD2. This CDR3 region has 19 residues. Germline CDR1 is MDHEN and CDR2 is SYDVKM. With V trimmed by 3 bases and J by 1 base, 14 bases remained unmatched. DNA of the CDR3: TGTGCCAGCAGTTTTTTGGGACTAGCACCCCCGCGGGGCACAGATACGCAGTATTTT. Its protein product is CASSFLGLAPPRGTDTQYF.

The CDR3 DNA follows: TGTGCCATCAGCGAGACGGAGAACACTGAAGCTTTCTTT. This codes for CAISETENTEAFF. This sequence joins TRBV10-3 and TRBJ1-1; D remains unclear. The CDR3 contains 13 residues. Germline assignment: CDR1 ENHRY and CDR2 SYGVKD. Trimming took off 6 bases at V and 1 base at J, with 9 bases between the two ends.

The J gene is TRBJ2-7, the V gene TRBV7-2; D perhaps matches TRBD2 (5 bases). CDR1 and CDR2 (germline): SGHTA, FQGNSA. The CDR3 is made up of 13 amino acids. V gave up 4 bases and J gave up 1 base, with 8 bases separating them. This chain's CDR3 is CASSWEWSYEQYF. The CDR3 DNA reads as TGTGCCAGCAGCTGGGAGTGGTCCTACGAGCAGTACTTC.

This sequence joins TRBV15 and TRBJ1-5; D not certain. The CDR3 contains 13 residues. The V end lost 3 bases, the J end lost 3 bases, and 6 bases lay between the germline ends. Looked up from germline, CDR1 is LNHNV and CDR2 is YYDKDF (reference sequence). CDR3 loop: CATSRDLNQPQHF. CDR3 coding DNA: TGTGCCACCAGCAGGGACCTCAATCAGCCCCAGCATTTT.

This clone was detected only a few times. V is TRBV13 and J is TRBJ2-3, with D tentatively TRBD2 (5 bases). Germline CDR1 reads PRHDT; CDR2 reads FYEKMQ (reference sequence). The CDR3 totals 13 residues. V gave up 5 bases and J gave up 0 bases, with 6 bases separating them. Written as DNA, the CDR3 is TGTGCCAGCAGCCGGACTAGCACAGATACGCAGTATTTT. It translates to CASSRTSTDTQYF.

This clone was observed a few times. The chain is built from TRBV11-2 and TRBJ2-1, with 11 bases identical to TRBD2. The CDR3 has 16 amino acids. J lost 3 bases, V lost 4 bases, and 5 bases had no gene match. CDR1 is SGHAT, CDR2 FQNNGV, per germline. The CDR3 DNA reads TGTGCCAGCAGCTCGACTAGCGGGAAAGTCTACAATGAGCAGTTCTTC. Encoded protein: CASSSTSGKVYNEQFF.

This chain uses TRBV6-6 with TRBJ2-1, with 7 bases lining up with TRBD2. Trimming took 6 bases from V and 6 from J; bases not matched to a gene: 11. Per germline, CDR1 MNHNY and CDR2 SVGAGI (reference sequence). The CDR3 consists of 15 residues. DNA for the CDR3: TGTGCCAGCAGCCTCGGACTAGGGGCGACCAATGAGCAGTTCTTC. This gives the protein CASSLGLGATNEQFF.

This sequence joins TRBV11-1 and TRBJ2-4, with D possibly TRBD1 on 5 matching bases. V lost 1 base, J lost 6 bases, and 16 bases lay in between. This CDR3 is built from 16 residues. Germline values: CDR1 SGHAT, CDR2 FQDESV (reference sequence). The CDR3 here is CASSLVGPAGSNIQYF. CDR3 coding DNA: TGTGCCAGCAGCTTAGTAGGGCCGGCAGGGTCAAACATTCAGTACTTC.

This clone was detected a few times. The chain is built from TRBV7-9 and TRBJ2-7; D is unclear. The CDR3 is 11 amino acids. The germline gives CDR1 SEHNR, CDR2 FQNEAQ (reference sequence). V was pared by 2 bases and J by 6 bases, with 5 bases between. The CDR3 DNA is TGTGCCAGCAGCTTATACCGCGAGCAGTACTTC. This translates into CASSLYREQYF.

The CDR3 DNA is TGTGCCAGCAGCCGGGAAATGAACACTGAAGCTTTCTTT. Its translation: CASSREMNTEAFF. This chain joins TRBV7-3 and TRBJ1-1; no definite D call. Trimming took 5 bases from V and 0 from J, leaving 7 bases between them. This CDR3 is 13 amino acids long. Germline-derived CDR1 and CDR2 are SGHTA and FQGTGA.

This clone has more than one count but fewer than ten. This chain connects TRBV18 to TRBJ2-3; 7 bases are a match to TRBD2. Germline CDR1 is KGHSH and CDR2 is LQKENI. Trimming at V came to 3 bases and at J to 0 bases, leaving 6 bases not matched to a gene. CDR3 length equals 16 residues. The CDR3 protein is CASSPLAVTSTDTQYF. As DNA, the CDR3 is TGTGCCAGCTCACCTCTAGCGGTCACTAGCACAGATACGCAGTATTTT.

This clone came up a few times. V usage is TRBV9 and J usage is TRBJ1-2; D might be TRBD1 (5 bases). This CDR3 comprises 15 residues. Trimming took off 3 bases at V and 8 bases at J, with 20 bases between the two ends. Germline V CDR1 and CDR2: SGDLS, YYNGEE. As DNA, the CDR3 is TGTGCCAGCAGCGGAGCCCCGGGACGGAAGGGAGGCTACACCTTC. It specifies CASSGAPGRKGGYTF.

This clone was counted between two and nine times. V gene TRBV11-1 combines with J gene TRBJ2-1; TRBD2 agrees at 10 bases. V shed 0 bases, J shed 7 bases, and the junction held 6 bases outside the gene matches. Germline V gene sequence: CDR1 SGHAT, CDR2 FQDESV (reference sequence). The CDR3 sequence is 16 residues long. CDR3 amino acids: CASSLAHGLAENEQFF. CDR3 coding DNA: TGTGCCAGCAGCTTAGCGCATGGACTAGCGGAAAATGAGCAGTTCTTC. The variable domain in full, completed from reference TRBV11-1 and TRBJ2-1, reads EAEVAQSPRYKITEKSQAVAFWCDPISGHATLYWYRQILGQGPELLVQFQDESVVDDSQLPKDRFSAERLKGVDSTLKIQPAELGDSAMYLCASSLAHGLAENEQFFGPGTRLTVL.

This clone was seen only a few times. The chain recombines TRBV11-3 with TRBJ2-1; TRBD2 agrees at 13 bases. Trimming at V came to 5 bases and at J to 7 bases, leaving 8 bases not matched to a gene. This CDR3 has 16 amino acids. Germline V gene sequence: CDR1 SGHNT, CDR2 YENEEA. CDR3 sequence (DNA): TGTGCCAGCAGCCCTCGGACTAGCGGGAGATGGAATGAGCAGTTCTTC. Amino acids: CASSPRTSGRWNEQFF.

This clone came up a few times. The rearrangement uses TRBV10-3 and TRBJ2-6; tentatively, D is TRBD2 (5 bases). Deletions cut 0 bases from V and 0 bases from J, with 12 bases between. The CDR3 has 18 amino acids. The germline gives CDR1 ENHRY, CDR2 SYGVKD. This chain's CDR3 is CAISESASKSSGANVLTF. The CDR3, as DNA: TGTGCCATCAGTGAGTCGGCTAGCAAGAGCTCTGGGGCCAACGTCCTGACTTTC.

The chain joins TRBV6-1 to TRBJ1-4; D remains unclear. CDR1 and CDR2 from the germline V gene are MNHNS and SASEGT. V gave up 4 bases and J gave up 8 bases, with 8 bases separating them. The CDR3 runs 12 residues. The chain's CDR3 is CASSARGEKLFF. Written as DNA, the CDR3 is TGTGCCAGCAGTGCCCGCGGGGAAAAACTGTTTTTT.

The chain joins TRBV10-3 to TRBJ2-7; no clear D. Germline values: CDR1 ENHRY, CDR2 SYGVKD. V lost 3 bases to trimming and J lost 4 bases, with 13 bases between them. The CDR3 extends over 14 amino acids. Written as DNA, the CDR3 is TGTGCCATCAGTGATAGACCGCAGGTTTACGAGCAGTACTTC. Amino acid sequence: CAISDRPQVYEQYF.

The chain is built from TRBV7-2 and TRBJ2-5; tentative D call: TRBD2 (6 bases). The CDR3 has 14 amino acids. Germline lookup yields CDR1 SGHTA and CDR2 FQGNSA. Trimming stripped 2 bases from V and 5 bases from J, with 12 bases between. The CDR3 region has the DNA TGTGCCAGCAGCTTACGGGGGTCCGGGGAGACCCAGTACTTC. Translating gives CASSLRGSGETQYF.

This clone appeared a few times. V usage is TRBV14 and J usage is TRBJ2-7; possibly TRBD1 for D (5 bases). This CDR3 contains 15 residues. The germline CDR1 and CDR2 sequences are SGHDN and FVKESK. V gave up 1 base and J gave up 2 bases, with 12 bases separating them. In DNA form, the CDR3 reads TGTGCCAGCAGCCAAGGGAGTGCCAGGGCCTACGAGCAGTACTTC. It translates to CASSQGSARAYEQYF.

A few counts support this clone. The J gene is TRBJ2-2, the V gene TRBV5-1; D may be TRBD1 (6 bases). Trimming shortened V by 3 bases and J by 6 bases, and 15 bases separated the two germline ends. CDR1 is SGHRS and CDR2 is YFSETQ in the germline V gene. CDR3 length: 15 amino acids. CDR3 protein: CASSSDTGFAGELFF. The CDR3, as DNA: TGCGCCAGCAGCTCCGATACAGGGTTCGCCGGGGAGCTGTTTTTT. Based on the CDR3 plus reference TRBV5-1 and TRBJ2-2, the full variable domain is KAGVTQTPRYLIKTRGQQVTLSCSPISGHRSVSWYQQTPGQGLQFLFEYFSETQRNKGNFPGRFSGRQFSNSRSEMNVSTLELGDSALYLCASSSDTGFAGELFFGEGSRLTVL.

This clone was seen only a few times. The rearrangement links TRBV25-1 to TRBJ2-5; no clear D. Germline CDR1 reads MGHDK; CDR2 reads SYGVNS. Trimming took 9 bases from V and 1 from J, leaving 6 bases between them. The CDR3 is 11 residues long. CDR3 amino acids: CASRIQETQYF. The CDR3 bases are TGTGCCAGTCGGATCCAAGAGACCCAGTACTTC. Combining the CDR3 with reference TRBV25-1 and TRBJ2-5 gives the whole variable domain EADIYQTPRYLVIGTGKKITLECSQTMGHDKMYWYQQDPGMELHLIHYSYGVNSTEKGDLSSESTVSRIRTEHFPLTLESARPSHTSQYLCASRIQETQYFGPGTRLLVL.

V and J are TRBV27 and TRBJ2-3; D could derive from TRBD1 or TRBD2 (5 bases each). The CDR3 loop spans 15 amino acids. Germline V gene data show CDR1 as MNHEY and CDR2 as SMNVEV (reference sequence). The V and J ends lost 6 bases and 2 bases respectively, with 15 bases between them. The CDR3 sequence: CASSLAWGNTDTQYF. CDR3 coding DNA: TGTGCCAGCAGCTTAGCCTGGGGGAACACAGATACGCAGTATTTT.

This clone was observed a handful of times. V and J are TRBV7-9 and TRBJ1-5, with TRBD1 matching over 7 bases. In germline, CDR1 is SEHNR, CDR2 FQNEAQ (reference sequence). V trimming: 4 bases; J trimming: 3 bases; junction bases outside the gene matches: 3. This CDR3 spans 14 amino acids. DNA for the CDR3: TGTGCCAGCAGCTCGGGACAGCTCAATCAGCCCCAGCATTTT. This translates into CASSSGQLNQPQHF.